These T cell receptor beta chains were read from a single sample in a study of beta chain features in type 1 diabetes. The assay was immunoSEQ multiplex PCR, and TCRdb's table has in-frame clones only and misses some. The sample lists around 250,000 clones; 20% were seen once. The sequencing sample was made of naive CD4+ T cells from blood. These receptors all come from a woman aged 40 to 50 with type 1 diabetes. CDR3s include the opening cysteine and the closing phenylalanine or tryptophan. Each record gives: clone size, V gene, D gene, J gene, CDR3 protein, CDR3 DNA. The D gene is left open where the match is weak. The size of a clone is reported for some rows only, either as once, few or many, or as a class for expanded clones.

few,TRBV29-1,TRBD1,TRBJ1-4,CSVGQGREKLFF,TGCAGCGTTGGACAGGGGAGAGAAAAACTGTTTTTT
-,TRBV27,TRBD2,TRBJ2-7,CASSPRTSGRAEQYF,TGTGCCAGCAGTCCTCGGACTAGCGGGAGGGCCGAGCAGTACTTC
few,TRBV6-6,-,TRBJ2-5,CASSLNPVEGQETQYF,TGTGCCAGCAGTCTCAACCCCGTGGAGGGCCAAGAGACCCAGTACTTC
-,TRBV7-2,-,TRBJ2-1,CASSLWRGEQFF,TGTGCCAGCAGCTTATGGCGGGGTGAGCAGTTCTTC
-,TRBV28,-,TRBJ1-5,CATNRVSRPQHF,TGTGCCACCAATCGGGTTTCCCGGCCCCAGCATTTT
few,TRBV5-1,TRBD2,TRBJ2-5,CASRGETSGEETQYF,TGCGCCAGCAGAGGCGAGACTAGCGGGGAAGAGACCCAGTACTTC
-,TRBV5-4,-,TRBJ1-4,CASSSTGVTNEKLFF,TGTGCCAGCAGTTCGACAGGAGTAACTAATGAAAAACTGTTTTTT
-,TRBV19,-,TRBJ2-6,CASRPGAQTGANVLTF,TGTGCCAGTAGACCAGGGGCCCAGACTGGGGCCAACGTCCTGACTTTC
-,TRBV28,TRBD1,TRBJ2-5,CASSSGQGETQYF,TGTGCCAGCAGTTCCGGACAGGGGGAGACCCAGTACTTC
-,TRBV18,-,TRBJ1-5,CASSPDPGNQPQHF,TGTGCCAGCTCACCGGACCCCGGGAACCAGCCCCAGCATTTT
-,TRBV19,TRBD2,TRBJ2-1,CASSTSASGRPYNEQFF,TGTGCCAGTAGTACCTCCGCTAGCGGGAGGCCCTACAATGAGCAGTTCTTC
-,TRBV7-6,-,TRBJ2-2,CASSFPGHLNTGELFF,TGTGCCAGCAGCTTTCCGGGACACCTGAACACCGGGGAGCTGTTTTTT
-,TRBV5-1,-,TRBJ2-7,CASSLVGGANEQYF,TGCGCCAGCAGCTTGGTGGGGGGTGCGAACGAGCAGTACTTC